The sequence of this T cell receptor beta chain was determined in a study of identical twins. The CDR3 spans 14 residues. CDR1 is SGHAT, CDR2 FQNNGV, per germline. V was cut by 6 bases and J by 4 bases, with 14 bases left in between. Each CDR3 protein is one row after TCRdb ran MiXCR on the 5' RACE reads. The sample holds about 700,000 distinct CDR3 sequences, more than 6.5% seen once. The same data also contributed to another study, on yellow fever vaccine responses in identical twins.

This clonotype was obtained from a young woman in good health. What was sequenced was PBMCs. V gene TRBV11-2 combines with J gene TRBJ2-3, with D tentatively TRBD2 (5 bases). The CDR3 DNA follows: TGTGCCAGCAGGGACTTGAACCCTGCAGATACGCAGTATTTT. Translating it yields CASRDLNPADTQYF.